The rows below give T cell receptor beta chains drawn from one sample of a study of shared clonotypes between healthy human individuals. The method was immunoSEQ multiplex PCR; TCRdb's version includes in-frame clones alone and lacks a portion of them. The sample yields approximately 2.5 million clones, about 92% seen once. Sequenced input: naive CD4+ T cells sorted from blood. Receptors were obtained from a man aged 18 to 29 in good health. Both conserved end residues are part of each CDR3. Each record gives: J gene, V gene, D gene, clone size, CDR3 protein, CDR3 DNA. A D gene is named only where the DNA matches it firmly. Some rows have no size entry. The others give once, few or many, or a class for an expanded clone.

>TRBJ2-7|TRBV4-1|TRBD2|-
CASSQETGTSGRKAHEQYF
TGCGCCAGCAGCCAAGAAACCGGGACTAGCGGGAGAAAGGCCCACGAGCAGTACTTC
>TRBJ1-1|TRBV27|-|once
CASSFLGTEAFF
TGTGCCAGCAGTTTCTTGGGCACTGAAGCTTTCTTT
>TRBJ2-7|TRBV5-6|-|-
CASSPRGLVGRQYF
TGTGCCAGCAGCCCCCGTGGGCTCGTGGGTCGGCAGTACTTC
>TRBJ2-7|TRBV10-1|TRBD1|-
CASREDRALGADYEQYF
TGCGCCAGCAGGGAGGACAGGGCGCTAGGGGCCGACTACGAGCAGTACTTC
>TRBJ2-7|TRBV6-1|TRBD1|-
CATLDRGYIEQYF
TGTGCCACCCTAGACAGGGGTTATATCGAGCAGTACTTC
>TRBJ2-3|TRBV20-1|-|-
CSARATDTQYF
TGCAGTGCTAGAGCAACAGATACGCAGTATTTT
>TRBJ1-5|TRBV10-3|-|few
CAIRALGPNQPQHF
TGTGCCATCAGAGCTTTAGGACCCAATCAGCCCCAGCATTTT
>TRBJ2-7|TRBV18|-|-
CASSAGRYSYEQYF
TGTGCCAGCTCAGCCGGCCGTTACTCCTACGAGCAGTACTTC
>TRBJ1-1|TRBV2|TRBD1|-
CASSEAGQGTEAFF
TGTGCCAGCAGTGAAGCGGGACAGGGTACTGAAGCTTTCTTT
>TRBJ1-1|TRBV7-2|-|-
CASSLGMNMNTEAFF
TGTGCCAGCAGCTTGGGGATGAACATGAACACTGAAGCTTTCTTT
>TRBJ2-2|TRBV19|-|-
CASTGQNTGELFF
TGTGCCAGTACTGGGCAGAACACCGGGGAGCTGTTTTTT
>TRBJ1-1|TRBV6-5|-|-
CASRLRMNTEAFF
TGTGCCAGCAGATTACGGATGAACACTGAAGCTTTCTTT
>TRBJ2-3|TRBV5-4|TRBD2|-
CASSQTSGVSDTQYF
TGTGCCAGCAGCCAGACTAGCGGGGTTTCAGATACGCAGTATTTT
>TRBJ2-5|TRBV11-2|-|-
CASSRESRRETQYF
TGTGCCAGCAGCCGGGAGAGCCGGCGTGAGACCCAGTACTTC
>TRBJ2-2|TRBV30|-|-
CARRTGNTGELFF
TGTGCCCGCCGGACGGGCAACACCGGGGAGCTGTTTTTT
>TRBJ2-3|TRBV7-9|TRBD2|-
CASTTGLAGTDTQYF
TGTGCCAGCACCACAGGGCTAGCGGGGACAGATACGCAGTATTTT
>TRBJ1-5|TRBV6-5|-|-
CASSSVRDLSNQPQHF
TGTGCCAGCAGTTCAGTTCGGGACCTTAGCAATCAGCCCCAGCATTTT
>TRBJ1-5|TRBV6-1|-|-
CASSEAMGGHQPQHF
TGTGCCAGCAGTGAAGCGATGGGGGGGCATCAGCCCCAGCATTTT
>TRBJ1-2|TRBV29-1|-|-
CSVVGSVGGYTF
TGCAGCGTTGTGGGTTCAGTGGGTGGCTACACCTTC
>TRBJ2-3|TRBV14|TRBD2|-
CASSPRLGLAGGRLRDTQYF
TGTGCCAGCAGCCCCCGGCTGGGACTAGCGGGGGGGCGGCTTCGAGATACGCAGTATTTT
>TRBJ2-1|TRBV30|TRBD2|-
CAWSVGRGKGEQFF
TGTGCCTGGAGTGTTGGGAGGGGAAAGGGTGAGCAGTTCTTC
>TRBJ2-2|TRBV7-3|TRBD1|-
CASSPTGGLTGELFF
TGTGCCAGCAGCCCAACAGGGGGCCTCACCGGGGAGCTGTTTTTT
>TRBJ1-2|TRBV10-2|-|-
CASRDIGSGYTF
TGCGCCAGCAGGGACATAGGCTCTGGCTACACCTTC
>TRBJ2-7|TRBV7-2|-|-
CASSLARGGLLPIYEQYF
TGTGCCAGCAGCTTAGCCAGGGGAGGTCTCTTGCCCATCTACGAGCAGTACTTC
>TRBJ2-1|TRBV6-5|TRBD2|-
CASSYSRGGSYNEQFF
TGTGCCAGCAGTTACTCTCGCGGGGGATCCTACAATGAGCAGTTCTTC
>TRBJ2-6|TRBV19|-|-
CASSASMTGANVLTF
TGTGCCAGTAGTGCATCTATGACGGGGGCCAACGTCCTGACTTTC
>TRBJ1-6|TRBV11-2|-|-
CASSPPLSPLHF
TGTGCCAGCAGTCCCCCTTTATCACCCCTCCACTTT
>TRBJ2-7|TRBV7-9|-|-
CASSSLGYEQYF
TGTGCCAGCAGCTCCCTAGGGTACGAGCAGTACTTC
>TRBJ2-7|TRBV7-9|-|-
CASSGGRQSYEQYF
TGTGCCAGCAGCGGAGGGAGGCAGTCCTACGAGCAGTACTTC
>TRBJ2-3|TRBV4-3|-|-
CASSQEGSGAPTDTQYF
TGCGCCAGCAGCCAAGAAGGATCCGGGGCCCCCACAGATACGCAGTATTTT
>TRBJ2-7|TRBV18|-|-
CASSPVVASIEGEQYF
TGTGCCAGCTCACCTGTCGTCGCTAGCATCGAGGGAGAGCAGTACTTC
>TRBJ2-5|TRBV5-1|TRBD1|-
CASTPDRGQETQYF
TGCGCCAGCACCCCGGACAGGGGGCAAGAGACCCAGTACTTC
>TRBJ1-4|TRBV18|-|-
CASSLFEEEKLFF
TGTGCCAGCTCACTGTTCGAGGAGGAAAAACTGTTTTTT
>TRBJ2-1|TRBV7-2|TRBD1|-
CASSLDRLNEQFF
TGTGCCAGCAGCTTGGACAGGCTAAATGAGCAGTTCTTC
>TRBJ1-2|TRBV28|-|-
CASSIHVREGYTF
TGTGCCAGCAGTATCCACGTAAGGGAAGGCTACACCTTC
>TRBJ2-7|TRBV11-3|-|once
CASSWSTGEQYF
TGTGCCAGCAGCTGGAGTACAGGCGAGCAGTACTTC
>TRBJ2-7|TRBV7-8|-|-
CASSLETGPLTYEQYF
TGTGCCAGCAGCTTAGAAACAGGGCCCCTAACCTACGAGCAGTACTTC
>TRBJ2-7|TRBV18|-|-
CASSPDVGEQYF
TGTGCCAGCTCACCGGACGTGGGGGAGCAGTACTTC
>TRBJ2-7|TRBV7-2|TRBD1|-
CASSPALGQGREQYF
TGTGCCAGCAGCCCCGCACTCGGACAGGGGCGCGAGCAGTACTTC
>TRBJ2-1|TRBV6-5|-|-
CASSREIGYNEQFF
TGTGCCAGCAGTCGGGAGATAGGGTACAATGAGCAGTTCTTC
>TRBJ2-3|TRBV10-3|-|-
CAIKRVQVDTQYF
TGTGCCATCAAAAGGGTCCAGGTAGATACGCAGTATTTT
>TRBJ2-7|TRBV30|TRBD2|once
CAWSWTASGTGAYEQYF
TGTGCCTGGAGCTGGACAGCTAGCGGGACGGGGGCCTACGAGCAGTACTTC
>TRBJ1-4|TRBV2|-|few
CASSGQVNEKLFF
TGTGCCAGCAGTGGTCAGGTTAATGAAAAACTGTTTTTT
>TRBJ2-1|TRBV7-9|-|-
CASSSSLASGSYNEQFF
TGTGCCAGCAGCTCGAGCTTGGCCAGCGGGTCGTACAATGAGCAGTTCTTC
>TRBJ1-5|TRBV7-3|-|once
CASSLNQPQHF
TGTGCCAGCAGCTTAAATCAGCCCCAGCATTTT
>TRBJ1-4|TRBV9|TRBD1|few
CASSPRPGQGIEKLFF
TGTGCCAGCAGCCCCAGACCGGGACAGGGAATTGAAAAACTGTTTTTT
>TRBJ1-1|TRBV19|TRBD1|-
CASSPGQYNTEAFF
TGTGCCAGTAGTCCGGGACAGTATAACACTGAAGCTTTCTTT
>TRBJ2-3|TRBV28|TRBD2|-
CASSFGGMTSPSTDTQYF
TGTGCCAGCAGTTTCGGGGGAATGACTAGCCCTTCCACAGATACGCAGTATTTT